A selection of T cell receptor beta chains follows, all from one sample in a study of blood T cell repertoires in COVID-19. Some clones are missing from TCRdb's copy, which holds only in-frame ones; the method was immunoSEQ multiplex PCR. The table records 240,000 or so clones, over 80% of them present only once. Sequencing input: peripheral blood. These receptors were collected from a man aged 25 to 45 who had recovered from COVID-19. CDR3s include the opening cysteine and the closing phenylalanine or tryptophan. Each record gives: J gene, V gene, D gene, clone size, CDR3 DNA, CDR3 protein. A D gene is named only where the DNA matches it firmly. Clone size is given for some rows only: seen once, a few or many times, or a class if the clone is expanded.

TRBJ2-3 TRBV7-8 NA NA TGTGCCAGCAGCCATAGTGTGAATACGCAGTATTTT CASSHSVNTQYF
TRBJ1-1 TRBV9 TRBD1 few TGTGCCAGCAGCAAAACAGGGGGCACTGAAGCTTTCTTT CASSKTGGTEAFF
TRBJ1-5 TRBV2 NA few TGTGCCAGCAGTCCAGGGGAAAATCAGCCCCAGCATTTT CASSPGENQPQHF
TRBJ1-3 TRBV28 NA NA TGTGCCAGCAGTTTAAGTACAGCTCCCGGAAACACCATATATTTT CASSLSTAPGNTIYF
TRBJ1-1 TRBV4-1 NA NA TGCGCCAGCAGCCCCGAGGACACCCAACGGAACACTGAAGCTTTCTTT CASSPEDTQRNTEAFF
TRBJ2-1 TRBV29-1 NA NA TGCAGCGTGGTACAGGGAACCCAGCGGTGGAACTACAATGAGCAGTTCTTC CSVVQGTQRWNYNEQFF
TRBJ1-2 TRBV19 TRBD1 NA TGTGCCAGTAATCCGGGACAGGGGCCTTATGGCTACACCTTC CASNPGQGPYGYTF
TRBJ2-7 TRBV5-8 TRBD1 NA TGTGCCAGCAGCGGGCCCGGGACAGGGTTTTACGAGCAGTACTTC CASSGPGTGFYEQYF
TRBJ2-1 TRBV6-5 TRBD1 NA TGTGCCAGCAGTTCTCGACAGGGCGGGAATGAGCAGTTCTTC CASSSRQGGNEQFF
TRBJ1-3 TRBV7-9 TRBD1 NA TGTGCCAGCAGCTCATCAGGGGGTGGAAACACCATATATTTT CASSSSGGGNTIYF
TRBJ1-4 TRBV5-1 NA once TGCGCCAGCAGCTTGGGGGGGCAGTCTCTTGCAACTAATGAAAAACTGTTTTTT CASSLGGQSLATNEKLFF
TRBJ1-6 TRBV5-1 NA NA TGCGCCAGCAGCTCCAGCTACAGCCAAAAGGATTCACCCCTCCACTTT CASSSSYSQKDSPLHF
TRBJ2-5 TRBV5-5 NA NA TGTGCCAGCAGCTTTAATCAGGGTGGTGGTGAGACCCAGTACTTC CASSFNQGGGETQYF
TRBJ1-2 TRBV29-1 TRBD1 once TGCAGCGCCAGACAGGGTGGTGGCTACACCTTC CSARQGGGYTF
TRBJ2-5 TRBV4-2 TRBD2 NA TGTGCCAGCAGCCAAGAAAATGGCGGGGGGTATGAGACCCAGTACTTC CASSQENGGGYETQYF
TRBJ1-6 TRBV19 TRBD1 NA TGTGCCAGTAGAGGATGGGACAGGGAGAGACCCCTCCACTTT CASRGWDRERPLHF
TRBJ1-5 TRBV7-9 NA once TGTGCCAGCAGCTTAGAGCGGACCTCGCCCCAGCATTTT CASSLERTSPQHF
TRBJ1-4 TRBV7-9 TRBD1 NA TGTGCCAGCAGCTCACGTCCCGGGACAGGGGATTTCCATGAAAAACTGTTTTTT CASSSRPGTGDFHEKLFF
TRBJ1-6 TRBV3-1/TRBV3-2 NA NA TGTGCCAGCAGCCAAGAGACAGGTAATTCACCCCTCCACTTT CASSQETGNSPLHF
TRBJ1-1 TRBV5-6 NA NA TGTGCCAGCAGTAGGGGCAGGGCGAACACTGAAGCTTTCTTT CASSRGRANTEAFF
TRBJ2-6 TRBV19 NA NA TGTGCCAGTTCTGGAACAGCCATCTCTGGGGCCAACGTCCTGACTTTC CASSGTAISGANVLTF
TRBJ2-5 TRBV6-6 TRBD1 NA TGTGCCAGCAGGGGACAGAGCCAAGAGACCCAGTACTTC CASRGQSQETQYF
TRBJ2-3 TRBV7-3 TRBD2 once TGTGCCAGCAGCCCCGGACTAGCGAGAGACACAGATACGCAGTATTTT CASSPGLARDTDTQYF
TRBJ2-5 TRBV9 NA few TGTGCCAGCAGCGCCTCAGGGAACCAAGAGACCCAGTACTTC CASSASGNQETQYF
TRBJ2-2 TRBV5-1 NA NA TGCGCCAGCAGCGCTCGGAGGGACCCCAACACCGGGGAGCTGTTTTTT CASSARRDPNTGELFF
TRBJ1-4 TRBV12-3/TRBV12-4 TRBD1 NA TGTGCCAGCAGTCCTGGGACAGGGGAACTGTTTTTT CASSPGTGELFF
TRBJ1-4 TRBV6-5 TRBD1 NA TGTGCCAGCAGACCCACCGGGACAGTAGGTGAAAAACTGTTTTTT CASRPTGTVGEKLFF
TRBJ2-3 TRBV5-6 NA NA TGTGCCAGCAGCTTCCAACGCTCGGGGGGCTGGTATACGCAGTATTTT CASSFQRSGGWYTQYF
TRBJ1-3 TRBV5-5 NA NA TGTGCCAGCAGCTTGACAGGGCCTGGAAACACCATATATTTT CASSLTGPGNTIYF
TRBJ1-2 TRBV10-2 NA NA TGCGCCAGCAGTTCCGGGACACCTATATTCTATGGCTACACCTTC CASSSGTPIFYGYTF
TRBJ1-2 TRBV6-5 NA NA TGTGCCAGCAGTTCAGGGAACTATGGCTACACCTTC CASSSGNYGYTF
TRBJ2-6 TRBV5-1 TRBD2 NA TGCGCCAGCAGCTTTGGGAGGGCTCCCGGGGCCAACGTCCTGACTTTC CASSFGRAPGANVLTF
TRBJ1-2 TRBV6-6 TRBD1 NA TGTGCCAGCAGTTGGGACAGATCCTATGGCTACACCTTC CASSWDRSYGYTF
TRBJ1-1 TRBV9 NA NA TGTGCCAGCAGCGTGGGGGCGTACACTGAAGCTTTCTTT CASSVGAYTEAFF
TRBJ1-2 TRBV5-1 NA NA TGCGCCAGCAGCTTGGCCCACAGGGCCTATGGCTACACCTTC CASSLAHRAYGYTF
TRBJ2-3 TRBV7-2 TRBD2 once TGTGCCAGCAGCCAGGGACTAGCGGCTACAGATACGCAGTATTTT CASSQGLAATDTQYF
TRBJ1-3 TRBV7-8 NA NA TGTGCCAGCAGCTTACCCCAGGGGATGGGAGGAAACACCATATATTTT CASSLPQGMGGNTIYF
TRBJ1-5 TRBV3-1/TRBV3-2 NA NA TGTGCCAGCAGCCACCGGGAGGAACAGCCCCAGCATTTT CASSHREEQPQHF
TRBJ2-5 TRBV5-4 TRBD2 NA TGTGCCAGCAGCGCGGGGCAGTACGGGACTACAAGGACAGAGACCCAGTACTTC CASSAGQYGTTRTETQYF
TRBJ1-1 TRBV21-1 NA NA TGTGCCAGCAGCAAAAGGGGCCAATCAGGGGGTTTAACTGAAGCTTTCTTT CASSKRGQSGGLTEAFF
TRBJ2-5 TRBV18 TRBD2 NA TGTGCCAGCTCACCAGGGACTAGCGGGGGAGGAGAGACCCAGTACTTC CASSPGTSGGGETQYF
TRBJ2-5 TRBV7-9 NA NA TGTGCCAGCACCCCTAGGGTAGGACAGCAAGAGACCCAGTACTTC CASTPRVGQQETQYF
TRBJ2-7 TRBV2 TRBD1 NA TGTGCCAGGGGGGGACAGGGGAACTCCTACGAGCAGTACTTC CARGGQGNSYEQYF
TRBJ1-1 TRBV4-1 TRBD1 NA TGCGCCAGCAGCCAAGGGATATTAAGACGTTTGGGACAGGGAGTTCGAACTGAAGCTTTCTTT CASSQGILRRLGQGVRTEAFF
TRBJ2-3 TRBV18 TRBD2 NA TGTGCCAGCTCACCCCGGGAGACTAGCGGGGGGGCCTCGGACACAGATACGCAGTATTTT CASSPRETSGGASDTDTQYF
TRBJ2-7 TRBV21-1 NA NA TGTGCCAGCAGCGGACAGTCCGGGAACCCGACCGCCTACGAGCAGTACTTC CASSGQSGNPTAYEQYF
TRBJ1-5 TRBV28 NA NA TGTGCCATCGCCGCGGATAGCAATCAGCCCCAGCATTTT CAIAADSNQPQHF
TRBJ1-1 TRBV7-9 NA NA TGTGCCAGCAGCTTTCGCAGGGGAGATTTCGACACTGAAGCTTTCTTT CASSFRRGDFDTEAFF
TRBJ1-4 TRBV28 TRBD1 NA TGTGCCAGCAGTACAAGACGGACAGGGAGGACTGAAAAACTGTTTTTT CASSTRRTGRTEKLFF